This TCR beta chain is drawn from a study of PD-1 blockade in classical Hodgkin lymphoma. Study background: Treatment was intravenous nivolumab, 3 mg/kg every 2 weeks, until progression.

The V and J ends lost 6 bases and 15 bases respectively, with 23 bases between them. The CDR3 covers 14 residues. The germline CDR1 and CDR2 sequences are MDHEN and SYDVKM. Study findings and constraints: Complete responders' diversity at baseline resembled that of newly diagnosed patients. Nivolumab initiation under 1 year post-ASCT meant exclusion. Repertoire difference causes, possibly disease activity or prior therapy, remain undefined.

A note on this clone: The antigen remains unidentified.

This table comes from immunoSEQ multiplex PCR, and its TCRdb copy is limited to in-frame clones, with some not included. The sample lists around 25,000 clones; roughly 90% were seen once. Time point indicated: cycle 4 day 1 (C4D1), after 5 to 7 weeks of nivolumab. Every one of the patients relapsed after autologous stem cell transplantation (brentuximab vedotin exposure was variable). Sequenced material: peripheral blood mononuclear cells (PBMCs), taken before the fourth cycle of nivolumab. The sequence derives from a human donor with classical Hodgkin lymphoma. The V call is TRBV28, the J call TRBJ1-4, with D possibly TRBD1 on 5 matching bases. The CDR3 bases are TGTGCCAGCAGCCCAGGGCTCAGCCAGACTTCCTTGTTTTTT. Translating it yields CASSPGLSQTSLFF. Together with reference TRBV28 and TRBJ1-4, the CDR3 gives the full variable domain: DVKVTQSSRYLVKRTGEKVFLECVQDMDHENMFWYRQDPGLGLRLIYFSYDVKMKEKGDIPEGYSVSREKKERFSLILESASTNQTSMYLCASSPGLSQTSLFFGSGTQLSVL.